The rows below give T cell receptor beta chains drawn from one sample of a study of blood T cell repertoires in COVID-19. Data came from immunoSEQ multiplex PCR; TCRdb stores just in-frame clones and leaves some out. The data hold some 40,000 clones, with approximately 91% observed a single time. The sequenced sample was peripheral blood. The receptors stem from a woman older than 75 with acute or convalescent COVID-19. Both conserved end residues are part of each CDR3. A D gene is named only where the DNA matches it firmly. Clone size, where shown, is once, few, many, or a class for clones that have expanded.

clone_size | j_call | v_call | d_call | cdr3_nt | cdr3_aa
- | TRBJ1-6 | TRBV5-4 | - | TGTGCCAGCAGGGGCGGGGAGGTGACTTCACCCCTCCACTTT | CASRGGEVTSPLHF
- | TRBJ1-5 | TRBV5-1 | - | TGCGCCAGCAGCCAGGAGGGGGGGGAGGCCCAGCATTTT | CASSQEGGEAQHF
- | TRBJ2-6 | TRBV7-3 | TRBD1 | TGTGCCAGCAGCTTAAACAGACCCGGACAGGGGGCGGGTGGGGCCAACGTCCTGACTTTC | CASSLNRPGQGAGGANVLTF
- | TRBJ2-7 | TRBV11-2 | - | TGTGCCAGCAGCTTAGGGGCAGCGCGGAGGTACGAGCAGTACTTC | CASSLGAARRYEQYF
- | TRBJ2-3 | TRBV7-2 | - | TGTGCCAGCAGCTTAGCGCTCGGTCCGAATACGCAGTATTTT | CASSLALGPNTQYF
few | TRBJ1-3 | TRBV6-5 | - | TGTGCCAGCAGGCCCCAAGGGGTTTCTGGAAACACCATATATTTT | CASRPQGVSGNTIYF
- | TRBJ1-1 | TRBV29-1 | TRBD1 | TGCAGCAGCGACAGGGGAGGTACTGAAGCTTTCTTT | CSSDRGGTEAFF
- | TRBJ1-5 | TRBV5-8 | - | TGTGCCAGCCACGATACGGGGGGTCAGCCCCAGCATTTT | CASHDTGGQPQHF
- | TRBJ2-5 | TRBV5-1 | TRBD1 | TGCGCCAGCAGCTTGGGACAGGGCAGGGAGACCCAGTACTTC | CASSLGQGRETQYF
once | TRBJ2-3 | TRBV30 | TRBD1 | TGTGCCTGGAGTCCCGGGACAGGGCCTACAGATACGCAGTATTTT | CAWSPGTGPTDTQYF
- | TRBJ1-4 | TRBV6-5 | - | TGTGCCAGCAGTTTACAGGAAACCGAAAAACTGTTTTTT | CASSLQETEKLFF
- | TRBJ2-3 | TRBV11-2 | - | TGTGCCAGCAGCCACGGACTACTGGGTACGCAGTATTTT | CASSHGLLGTQYF
- | TRBJ1-3 | TRBV10-3 | TRBD1 | TGTGCCAACCGGGACAGCAACTCTGGAAACACCATATATTTT | CANRDSNSGNTIYF
- | TRBJ2-5 | TRBV3-1/TRBV3-2 | - | TGTGCCAGCAGCCAGTCGGTACCGGGGACCCAGTACTTC | CASSQSVPGTQYF
- | TRBJ1-2 | TRBV5-1 | - | TGCGCCAGCAGCTTGGTTCCGGGTACTAACTATGGCTACACCTTC | CASSLVPGTNYGYTF
few | TRBJ1-4 | TRBV19 | TRBD1 | TGTGCCAGTAGTCCGCGGGGGACAGGATACCGAAAACTGTTTTTT | CASSPRGTGYRKLFF
- | TRBJ1-1 | TRBV7-9 | - | TGTGCCAGCAGCGAGGGGGACACTGAAGCTTTCTTT | CASSEGDTEAFF
medium-sized | TRBJ2-3 | TRBV19 | TRBD2 | TGTGCCAGTAGTTCCCGAGGTAGCGGGGGGATTACAGATACGCAGTATTTT | CASSSRGSGGITDTQYF
- | TRBJ2-3 | TRBV25-1 | TRBD2 | TGTGCCAGCAGTGAGGGACTAGCGGGGTCAACAGATACGCAGTATTTT | CASSEGLAGSTDTQYF
- | TRBJ2-7 | TRBV10-3 | TRBD2 | TGTGCCATCAGCGCCCAGGCAGCGGGGAACGTTGACGAGCAGTACTTC | CAISAQAAGNVDEQYF
- | TRBJ1-3 | TRBV18 | - | TGTGCCAGCTCACCCACCGGAAGGGGAAACTCTGGAAACACCATATATTTT | CASSPTGRGNSGNTIYF
- | TRBJ2-5 | TRBV7-6 | TRBD2 | TGTGCCAGCAGCTCGCCCGCGGGGGGGGAGACCCAGTACTTC | CASSSPAGGETQYF
- | TRBJ1-2 | TRBV2 | - | TGTGCCAGCAGTGGAGAGGGGGTAGGTGGCTACACCTTC | CASSGEGVGGYTF
- | TRBJ2-5 | TRBV5-1 | - | TGCGCCAGCAGCTACGACTTGGGTGAGACCCAGTACTTC | CASSYDLGETQYF
- | TRBJ2-2 | TRBV2 | TRBD1 | TGTGCCAGCAGAGGGATAGGGGGCAACACCGGGGAGCTGTTTTTT | CASRGIGGNTGELFF
- | TRBJ1-1 | TRBV29-1 | - | TGCAGCGGTTTACAGGGTGGGGGCACTGAAGCTTTCTTT | CSGLQGGGTEAFF
- | TRBJ2-1 | TRBV5-1 | - | TGCGCCAGCAGCTTGGCCATGGGAAGCGGGGAGCAGTTCTTC | CASSLAMGSGEQFF
- | TRBJ1-5 | TRBV19 | - | TGTGCCAGTGGGTACAACAGGGAACGGAGGCAGCCCCAGCATTTT | CASGYNRERRQPQHF
- | TRBJ2-1 | TRBV19 | TRBD2 | TGTGCCAGTAACCCAATGAGCGGGGTTGAGCAGTTCTTC | CASNPMSGVEQFF
once | TRBJ2-1 | TRBV9 | - | TGTGCCAGCAGCCCCGATCTGCGGCGCGAGAATGAGCAGTTCTTC | CASSPDLRRENEQFF
- | TRBJ1-6 | TRBV6-2/TRBV6-3 | TRBD1 | TGTGCCAGCAGCCCTGGACAGGGGGGGACCTATAATTCACCCCTCCACTTT | CASSPGQGGTYNSPLHF
- | TRBJ2-7 | TRBV28 | TRBD1 | TGTGCCAGCGCTTCGGGACAGCTAAACTACGAGCAGTACTTC | CASASGQLNYEQYF
- | TRBJ1-6 | TRBV30 | - | TGTGCCTGGAGGAGTCAGGGCTATAATTCACCCCTCCACTTT | CAWRSQGYNSPLHF
- | TRBJ1-1 | TRBV6-5 | TRBD1 | TGTGCCAGCAGTTTCTCGACAGGGGAAGCTTTCTTT | CASSFSTGEAFF
- | TRBJ2-7 | TRBV7-9 | TRBD2 | TGTGCCAGCAGCTTATCGGGGGGGCCTTCTTCCTACGAGCAGTACTTC | CASSLSGGPSSYEQYF
- | TRBJ2-1 | TRBV19 | - | TGTGCCAGCAGAGGGGGACCCGCGCGCTCCGATGAGCAGTTCTTC | CASRGGPARSDEQFF
- | TRBJ2-5 | TRBV11-2 | TRBD2 | TGTGCCAGCAGCTTACGGGGACTACCTCTGGAGCCCCAGTACTTC | CASSLRGLPLEPQYF
- | TRBJ2-5 | TRBV5-4 | - | TGTGCCAGCAGCCTGGGGGGGCCCCAAGAGACCCAGTACTTC | CASSLGGPQETQYF
few | TRBJ1-2 | TRBV14 | - | TGTGCCAGCAGCCAAGATCAGGGACCAGGGAGGACATATGGCTACACCTTC | CASSQDQGPGRTYGYTF
- | TRBJ2-3 | TRBV2 | TRBD2 | TGTGCCAGCAGTCTACGGACTAGCGGGGGGTCTACGCAGTATTTT | CASSLRTSGGSTQYF
few | TRBJ1-2 | TRBV3-1/TRBV3-2 | - | TGTGCCAGCAGCCCCCCCGTGGGAGGGATCAACTATGGCTACACCTTC | CASSPPVGGINYGYTF
- | TRBJ1-2 | TRBV5-4 | - | TGTGCCAGCAGCTGGGGTAGGGTCGGGGATTATGGCTACACCTTC | CASSWGRVGDYGYTF
- | TRBJ2-5 | TRBV2 | - | TGTGCCAGCAGCTACCAAGAGACCCAGTACTTC | CASSYQETQYF
once | TRBJ1-5 | TRBV2 | - | TGTGCCAGCAGTGTGCAGACAGCCGATCAGCCCCAGCATTTT | CASSVQTADQPQHF
- | TRBJ1-3 | TRBV5-5 | - | TGTGCCAGCAGCTTGGGGGCAGAGAATACGGGAAACACCATATATTTT | CASSLGAENTGNTIYF